Sequencing of this TCR beta chain was carried out in a study of T cells in localized non-small cell lung cancer. The count of this clone is one. The antigen is not known. Study-level points and caveats: Adjacent lung had a median roughly 61 of the 100 largest tumor clones. Because researchers sequenced only one region of the tumor, heterogeneity is still possible. Clonality of T cells reached its maximum in uninvolved adjacent lung, surpassing tumor.

Here immunoSEQ multiplex PCR was the method, and the copy in TCRdb shows in-frame clones only, minus some. Of 65,000 or so clones listed, 81% are singletons. This receptor was taken from a man aged 40 to 70 with stage II lung adenocarcinoma. The sequenced sample was PBMCs, obtained before any cancer treatment.

CDR3 region: CAISEGKEQGARGYTF. Written as DNA, the CDR3 is TGTGCCATCAGTGAGGGGAAGGAACAGGGGGCGCGAGGCTACACCTTC. The genes are TRBV10-3 and TRBJ1-2; 9 bases map to TRBD1. The CDR3 contains 16 residues. Trimming cost V 2 bases and J 8 bases; bases outside gene matches: 12. Germline V gives CDR1 ENHRY, CDR2 SYGVKD.